Given below is one T cell receptor beta chain in context. This specimen belongs to a study of blood T cell repertoires in COVID-19. Study overall: Some COVID-19 samples were acute and others convalescent; all came from the United States, Italy and Spain. The analysed material was cDNA or gDNA that came from T cells, B-cell-depleted T cells, or PBMCs.

Germline loops: CDR1 SGHAT, CDR2 FQNNGV. Trimming stripped 2 bases from V and 0 bases from J, with 11 bases between. The CDR3 is 15 residues long. In the authors' methods: Counts of nucleated cells, estimated from reference gene primer amplification, were obtained. Here immunoSEQ multiplex PCR was the method, and the copy in TCRdb shows in-frame clones only, minus some. The V and J calls and clone size were taken over from that table, and D and trimming were inferred from the DNA. The data show around 180,000 clones, with roughly 80% seen just once and 1.5% to 1.7% held by the top ten. The specimen sequenced was peripheral blood. This clonotype was obtained from a human donor in a cohort sampled during active COVID-19. The chain uses TRBV11-2 and TRBJ2-7; D might be TRBD1 (6 bases). As DNA, the CDR3 is TGTGCCAGCAGCTTACTTCGGGACACCTCCTACGAGCAGTACTTC. It specifies CASSLLRDTSYEQYF.